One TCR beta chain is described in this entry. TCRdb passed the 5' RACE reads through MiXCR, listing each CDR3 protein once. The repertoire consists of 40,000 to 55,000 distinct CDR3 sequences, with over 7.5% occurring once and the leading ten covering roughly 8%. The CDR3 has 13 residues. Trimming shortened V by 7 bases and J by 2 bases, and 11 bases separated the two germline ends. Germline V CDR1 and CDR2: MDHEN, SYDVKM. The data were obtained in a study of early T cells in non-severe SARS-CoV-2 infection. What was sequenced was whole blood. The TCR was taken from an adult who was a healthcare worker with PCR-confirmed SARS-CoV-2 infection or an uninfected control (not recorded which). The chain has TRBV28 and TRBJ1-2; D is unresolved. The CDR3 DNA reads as TGTGCCAGCACCCAGACTGGGAACTATGGCTACACCTTC. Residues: CASTQTGNYGYTF.